This TCR beta chain was identified during a study of cytomegalovirus exposure and HLA in healthy donors. Whole-study findings and limits: A prior analysis recorded that most TCR beta V segments were productive about 90% or about 30% of the time. The authors listed 150 to 200 TCR beta chains as cytomegalovirus-associated. Researchers reported in a later analysis that a missense DCLRE1C variant was tied to TCR beta V- and J-gene trimming.

About this clone itself: What it binds is not known. A junction boundary mismatches the germline segment, possibly from a read error.

Healthy bone marrow donors made up the donor group. The CDR3 is 17 amino acids. CDR1 MRHNA and CDR2 SNTAGT come from the germline V gene. Amplification used 60 Vbeta primers and 13 Jbeta primers. Profiled with immunoSEQ multiplex PCR; TCRdb holds only in-frame clones, not every one. Its listing shows some 130,000 clones. Sequences were obtained from PBMCs. The sequence was collected from a man between 18 and 29 years old in good health and CMV-seronegative. The chain employs TRBV6-4 and TRBJ2-3; 8 bases align to TRBD1. The CDR3 region has the DNA TGTGCCAGCAGCGACTCTACTACAGGGGGAGGCACAGATACGCAGTATTTT. Translated: CASSDSTTGGGTDTQYF.